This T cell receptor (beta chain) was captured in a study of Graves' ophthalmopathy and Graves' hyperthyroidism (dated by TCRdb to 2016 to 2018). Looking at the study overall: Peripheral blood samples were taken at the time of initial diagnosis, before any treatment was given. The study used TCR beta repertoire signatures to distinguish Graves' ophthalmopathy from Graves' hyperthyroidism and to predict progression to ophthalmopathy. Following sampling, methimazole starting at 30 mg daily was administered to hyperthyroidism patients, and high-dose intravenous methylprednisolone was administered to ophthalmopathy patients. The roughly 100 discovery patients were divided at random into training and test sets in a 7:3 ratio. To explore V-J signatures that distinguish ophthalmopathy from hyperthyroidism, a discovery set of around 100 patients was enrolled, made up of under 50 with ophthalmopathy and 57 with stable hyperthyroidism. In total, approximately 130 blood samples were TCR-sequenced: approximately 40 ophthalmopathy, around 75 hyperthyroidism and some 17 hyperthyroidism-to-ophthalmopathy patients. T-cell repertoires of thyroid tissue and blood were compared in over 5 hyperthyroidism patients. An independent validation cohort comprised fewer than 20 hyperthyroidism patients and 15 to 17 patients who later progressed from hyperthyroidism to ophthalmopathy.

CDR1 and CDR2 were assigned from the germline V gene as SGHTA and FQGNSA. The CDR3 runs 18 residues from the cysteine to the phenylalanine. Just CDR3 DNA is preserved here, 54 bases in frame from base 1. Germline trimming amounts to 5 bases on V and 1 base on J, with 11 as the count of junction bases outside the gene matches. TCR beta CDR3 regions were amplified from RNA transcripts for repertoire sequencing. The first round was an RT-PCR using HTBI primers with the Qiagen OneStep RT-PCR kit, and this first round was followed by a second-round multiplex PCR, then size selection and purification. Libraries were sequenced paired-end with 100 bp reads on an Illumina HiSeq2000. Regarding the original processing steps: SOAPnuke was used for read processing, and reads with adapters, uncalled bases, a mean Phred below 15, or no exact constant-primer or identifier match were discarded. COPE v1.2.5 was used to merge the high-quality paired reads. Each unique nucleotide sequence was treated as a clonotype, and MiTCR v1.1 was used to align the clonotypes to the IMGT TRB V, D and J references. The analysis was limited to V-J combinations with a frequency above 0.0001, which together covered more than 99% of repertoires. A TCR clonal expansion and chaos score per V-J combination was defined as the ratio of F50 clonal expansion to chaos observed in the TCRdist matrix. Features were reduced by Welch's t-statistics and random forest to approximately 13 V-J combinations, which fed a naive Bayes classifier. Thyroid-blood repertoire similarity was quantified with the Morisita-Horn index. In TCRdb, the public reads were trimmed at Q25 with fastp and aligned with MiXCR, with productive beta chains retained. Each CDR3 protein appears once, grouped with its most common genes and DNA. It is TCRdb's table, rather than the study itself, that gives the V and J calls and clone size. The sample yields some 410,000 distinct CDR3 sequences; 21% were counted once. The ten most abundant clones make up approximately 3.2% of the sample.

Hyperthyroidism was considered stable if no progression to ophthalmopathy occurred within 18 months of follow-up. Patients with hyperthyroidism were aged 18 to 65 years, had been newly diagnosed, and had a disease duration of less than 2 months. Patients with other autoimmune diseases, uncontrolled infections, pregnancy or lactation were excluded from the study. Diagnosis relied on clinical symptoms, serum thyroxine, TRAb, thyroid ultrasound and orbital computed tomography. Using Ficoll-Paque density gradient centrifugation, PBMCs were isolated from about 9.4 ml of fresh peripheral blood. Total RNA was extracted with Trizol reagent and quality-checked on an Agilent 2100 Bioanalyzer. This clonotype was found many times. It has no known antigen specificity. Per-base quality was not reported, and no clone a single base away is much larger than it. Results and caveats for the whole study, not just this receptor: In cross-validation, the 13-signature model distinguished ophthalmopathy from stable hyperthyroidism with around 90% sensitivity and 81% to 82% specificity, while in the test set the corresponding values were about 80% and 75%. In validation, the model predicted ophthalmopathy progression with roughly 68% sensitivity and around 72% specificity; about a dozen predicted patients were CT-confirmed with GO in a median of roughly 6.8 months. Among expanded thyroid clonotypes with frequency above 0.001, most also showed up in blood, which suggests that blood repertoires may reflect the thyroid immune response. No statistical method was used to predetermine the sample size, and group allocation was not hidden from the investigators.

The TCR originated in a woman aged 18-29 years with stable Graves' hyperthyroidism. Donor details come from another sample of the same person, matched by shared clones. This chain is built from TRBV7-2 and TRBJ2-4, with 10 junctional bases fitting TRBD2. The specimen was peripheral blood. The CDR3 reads CASSQGLAKRRAKNIQYF. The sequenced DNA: TGTGCCAGCAGCCAGGGACTAGCGAAAAGGAGGGCCAAAAACATTCAGTACTTC.